Sequencing of this TCR beta chain was carried out in a study of OX40 agonist ivuxolimab in advanced cancers. The study, taken as a whole, reports: At doses 0.1 to 3.0 mg/kg, CD4+ and CD8+ clones expanded.

Data came from immunoSEQ multiplex PCR; TCRdb stores just in-frame clones and leaves some out. The sample carries 60,000 or so clones, 88% recorded once. On this clone itself: The antigen is not known.

The sequences come from CD4+ or CD8+ T cells sorted from blood, collected in a trial of the OX40 agonist ivuxolimab. The sequence came from an adult with an advanced solid tumor such as melanoma, head and neck, liver or kidney cancer.

CDR3 sequence (DNA): TGTGCCACCAGCAGAGTCCTTTCAGCAGCTAACACTGAAGCTTTCTTT. Translating gives CATSRVLSAANTEAFF. V gene TRBV15 combines with J gene TRBJ1-1, with D unclear. The germline V gene encodes CDR1 LNHNV and CDR2 YYDKDF (reference sequence). Deletions cut 1 base from V and 2 bases from J, with 14 bases between. CDR3 size: 16 residues.